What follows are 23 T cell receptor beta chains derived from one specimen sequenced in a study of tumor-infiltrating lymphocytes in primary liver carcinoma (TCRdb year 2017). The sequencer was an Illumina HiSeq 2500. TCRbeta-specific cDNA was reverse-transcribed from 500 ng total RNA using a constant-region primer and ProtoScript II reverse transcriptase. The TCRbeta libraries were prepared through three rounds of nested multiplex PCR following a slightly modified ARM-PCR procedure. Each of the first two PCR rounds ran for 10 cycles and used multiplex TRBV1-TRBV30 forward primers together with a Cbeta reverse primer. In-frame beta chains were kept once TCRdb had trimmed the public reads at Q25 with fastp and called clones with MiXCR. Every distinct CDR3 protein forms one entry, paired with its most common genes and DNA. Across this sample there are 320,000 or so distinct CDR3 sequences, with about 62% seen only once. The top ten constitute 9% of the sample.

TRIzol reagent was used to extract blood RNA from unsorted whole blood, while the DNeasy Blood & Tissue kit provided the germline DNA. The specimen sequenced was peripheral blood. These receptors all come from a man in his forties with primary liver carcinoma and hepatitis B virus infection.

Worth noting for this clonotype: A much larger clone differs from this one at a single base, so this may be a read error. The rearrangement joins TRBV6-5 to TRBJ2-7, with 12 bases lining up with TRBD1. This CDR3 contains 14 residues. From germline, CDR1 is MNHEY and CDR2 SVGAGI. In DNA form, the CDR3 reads TGTGCCTGCAGCTCGGGACAGGGGGCGAAGGAGCAGTACTTC. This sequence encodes CACSSGQGAKEQYF.

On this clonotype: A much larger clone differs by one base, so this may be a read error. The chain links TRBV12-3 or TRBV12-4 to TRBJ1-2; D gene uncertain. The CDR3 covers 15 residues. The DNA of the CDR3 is TGTGCCAGCAGTACTCAGAGGACCGCCAACTATGGCTACGCCTTC. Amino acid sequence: CASSTQRTANYGYAF.

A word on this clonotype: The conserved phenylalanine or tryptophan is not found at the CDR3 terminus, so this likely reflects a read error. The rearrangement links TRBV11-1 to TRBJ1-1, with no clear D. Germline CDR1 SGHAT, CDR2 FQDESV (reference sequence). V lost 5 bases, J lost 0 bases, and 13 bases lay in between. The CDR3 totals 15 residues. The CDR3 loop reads CASSIPDDLNTEAFL. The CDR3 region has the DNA TGTGCCAGCAGCATCCCCGATGACCTGAACACTGAAGCTTTCCTT.

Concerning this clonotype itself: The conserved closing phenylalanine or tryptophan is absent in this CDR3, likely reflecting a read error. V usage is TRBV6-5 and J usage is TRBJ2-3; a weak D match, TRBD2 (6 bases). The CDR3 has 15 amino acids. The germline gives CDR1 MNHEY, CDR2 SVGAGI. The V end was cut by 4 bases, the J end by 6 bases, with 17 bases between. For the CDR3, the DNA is TGTGCCAGCAGTTTGGGGAGGACCGGCGTCGATACGCAGTATTCT. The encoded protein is CASSLGRTGVDTQYS.

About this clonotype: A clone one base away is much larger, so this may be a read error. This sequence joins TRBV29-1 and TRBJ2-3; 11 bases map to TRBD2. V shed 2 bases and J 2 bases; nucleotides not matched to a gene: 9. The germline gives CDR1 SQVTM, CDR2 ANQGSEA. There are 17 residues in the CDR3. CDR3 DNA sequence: TGCAGCGTTGAAATGTCCCGACTAGCGGGAACCACAGATACGCAGTATTTT. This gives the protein CSVEMSRLAGTTDTQYF.

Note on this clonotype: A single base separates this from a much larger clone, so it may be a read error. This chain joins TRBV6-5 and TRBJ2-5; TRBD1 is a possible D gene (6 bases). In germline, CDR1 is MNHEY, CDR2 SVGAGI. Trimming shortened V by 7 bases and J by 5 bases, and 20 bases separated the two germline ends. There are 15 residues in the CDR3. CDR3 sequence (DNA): TGTGCCAGCAATAAACGTGGACAGAGGGGGGAGACCCAGTACTTC. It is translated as CASNKRGQRGETQYF.

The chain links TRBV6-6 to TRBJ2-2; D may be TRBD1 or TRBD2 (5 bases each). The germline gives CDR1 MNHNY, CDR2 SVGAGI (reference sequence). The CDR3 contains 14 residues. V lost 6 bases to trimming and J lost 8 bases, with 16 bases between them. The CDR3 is CASSPTGASGELFF. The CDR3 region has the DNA TGTGCCAGCAGCCCTACCGGGGCGTCTGGGGAGCTGTTTTTT.

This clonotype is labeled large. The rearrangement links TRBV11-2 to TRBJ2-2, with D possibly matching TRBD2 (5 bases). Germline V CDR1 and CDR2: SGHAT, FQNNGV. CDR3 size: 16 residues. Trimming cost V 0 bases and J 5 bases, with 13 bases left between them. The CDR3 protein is CASSLDWSGTTGELFF. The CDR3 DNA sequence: TGTGCCAGCAGCTTAGATTGGAGCGGTACTACCGGGGAGCTGTTTTTT.

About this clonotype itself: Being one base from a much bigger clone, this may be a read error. The CDR3 nucleotides are TGTGCCAGCAACGAGAAGAGTAGACAAGAGACCCAGTACTTC. It encodes CASNEKSRQETQYF. The V call is TRBV5-4, the J call TRBJ2-5; D remains ambiguous. The V gene's germline CDR1 is SGHNT and CDR2 YYREEE (reference sequence). The CDR3 extends over 14 amino acids. Trimming removed 6 bases at V and 2 bases at J, with 14 bases between.

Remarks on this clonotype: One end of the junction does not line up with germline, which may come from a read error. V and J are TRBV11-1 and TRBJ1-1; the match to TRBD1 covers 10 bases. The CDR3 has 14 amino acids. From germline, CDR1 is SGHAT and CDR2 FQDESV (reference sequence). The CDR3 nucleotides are TGTCCCAGCAGTGTGACAGGGGGCGAGACTGAAGCTTTCTTT. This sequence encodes CPSSVTGGETEAFF.

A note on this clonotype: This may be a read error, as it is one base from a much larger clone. CDR3 protein: CASSFTANYEQFF. In DNA form, the CDR3 reads TGTGCCAGCAGTTTCACGGCGAACTATGAGCAGTTCTTC. This chain links TRBV28 with TRBJ2-1; D is ambiguous. Deletions cut 3 bases from V and 8 bases from J, with 11 bases between. This CDR3 region has 13 residues. The germline V gene has CDR1 MDHEN and CDR2 SYDVKM. The variable domain in full, with the rest retrieved from reference TRBV28 and TRBJ2-1, is DVKVTQSSRYLVKRTGEKVFLECVQDMDHENMFWYRQDPGLGLRLIYFSYDVKMKEKGDIPEGYSVSREKKERFSLILESASTNQTSMYLCASSFTANYEQFFGPGTRLTVL.

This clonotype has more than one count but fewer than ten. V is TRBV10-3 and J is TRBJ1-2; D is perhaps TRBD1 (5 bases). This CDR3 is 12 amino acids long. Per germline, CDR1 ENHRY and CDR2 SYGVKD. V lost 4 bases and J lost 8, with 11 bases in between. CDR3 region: CAISGGGSGYTF. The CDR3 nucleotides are TGTGCCATCAGTGGCGGGGGATCCGGCTACACCTTC.

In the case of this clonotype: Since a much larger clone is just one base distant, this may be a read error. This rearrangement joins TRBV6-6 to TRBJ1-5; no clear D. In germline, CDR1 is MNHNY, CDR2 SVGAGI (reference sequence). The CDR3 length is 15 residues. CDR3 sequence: CANSYSPGVGQPQHF. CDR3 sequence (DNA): TGTGCCAACAGTTACTCCCCAGGCGTGGGGCAGCCCCAGCATTTT.

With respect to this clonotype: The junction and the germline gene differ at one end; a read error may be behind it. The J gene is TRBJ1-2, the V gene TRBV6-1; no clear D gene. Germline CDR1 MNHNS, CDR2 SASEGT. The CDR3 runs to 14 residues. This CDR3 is CANSEIWDNYGYTF. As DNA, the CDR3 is TGTGCCAACAGTGAAATTTGGGATAACTATGGCTACACCTTC.

CDR3: CASSVQCGKAEQYF. The CDR3 region has the DNA TGTGCCAGCAGTGTCCAGTGCGGTAAGGCCGAGCAGTACTTC. The genes are TRBV6-1 and TRBJ2-7; no clear D gene. CDR1 is MNHNS, CDR2 SASEGT, per germline. The CDR3 runs to 14 residues. Trimming shortened V by 4 bases and J by 6 bases, and 16 bases separated the two germline ends.

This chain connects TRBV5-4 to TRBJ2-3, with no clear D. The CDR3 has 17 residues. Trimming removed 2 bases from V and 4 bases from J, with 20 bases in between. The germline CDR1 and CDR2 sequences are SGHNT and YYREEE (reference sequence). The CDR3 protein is CASSLTGRRATSDTQYF. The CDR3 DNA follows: TGTGCCAGCAGCTTAACCGGACGCCGAGCTACCTCAGATACGCAGTATTTT.

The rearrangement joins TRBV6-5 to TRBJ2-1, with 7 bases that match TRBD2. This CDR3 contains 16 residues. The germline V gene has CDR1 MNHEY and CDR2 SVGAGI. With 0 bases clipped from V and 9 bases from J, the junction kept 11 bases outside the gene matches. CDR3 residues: CASSYSGAGVQSEQFF. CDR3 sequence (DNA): TGTGCCAGCAGTTACTCTGGCGCGGGAGTGCAGAGTGAGCAGTTCTTC.

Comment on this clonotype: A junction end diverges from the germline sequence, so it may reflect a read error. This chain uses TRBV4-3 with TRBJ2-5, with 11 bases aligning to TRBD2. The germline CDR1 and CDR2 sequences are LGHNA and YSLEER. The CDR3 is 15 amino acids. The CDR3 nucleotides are TGCGCCAGTAGCCCCCAGTTAGCGGGAGGGGAGACCCAGTACTTC. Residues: CASSPQLAGGETQYF.

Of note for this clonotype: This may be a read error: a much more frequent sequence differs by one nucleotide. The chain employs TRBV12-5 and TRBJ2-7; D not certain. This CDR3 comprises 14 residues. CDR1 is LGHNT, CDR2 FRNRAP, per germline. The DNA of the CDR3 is TGTGGTAGTGGTTTGGAAACTTGCTCCTACGAGCAGTACTTC. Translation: CGSGLETCSYEQYF.

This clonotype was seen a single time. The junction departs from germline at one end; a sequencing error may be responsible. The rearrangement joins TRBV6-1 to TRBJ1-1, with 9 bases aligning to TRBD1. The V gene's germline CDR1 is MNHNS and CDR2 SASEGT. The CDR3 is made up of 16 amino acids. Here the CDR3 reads CSSSLLPGQGNTEAFF. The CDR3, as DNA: TGTTCCAGCAGCCTACTACCGGGACAGGGTAACACTGAAGCTTTCTTT.

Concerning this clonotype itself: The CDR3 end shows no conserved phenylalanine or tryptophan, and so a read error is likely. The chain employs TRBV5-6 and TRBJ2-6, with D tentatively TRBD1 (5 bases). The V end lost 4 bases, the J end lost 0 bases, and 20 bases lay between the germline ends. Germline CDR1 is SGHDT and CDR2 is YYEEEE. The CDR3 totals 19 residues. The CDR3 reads CASSLGRAGLGSGANVLTL. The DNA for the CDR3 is TGTGCCAGCAGCCTGGGCAGGGCCGGGTTGGGCTCTGGGGCCAACGTCCTGACTCTC.

CDR3 coding DNA: TGTGCCAACAGTCGAGGAGGGTCGAGCACAGATACGCAGTATTTT. This gives the protein CANSRGGSSTDTQYF. V and J are TRBV11-3 and TRBJ2-3; tentative D call: TRBD2 (6 bases). Per the germline V gene, CDR1 is SGHNT and CDR2 is YENEEA. Trimming removed 10 bases from V and 0 bases from J, with 17 bases in between. The CDR3 runs to 15 residues.

CDR3 sequence reads: CASSLGARLGAEQFF. In DNA form, the CDR3 reads TGTGCCAGCAGCTTAGGGGCGAGACTGGGGGCTGAGCAGTTCTTC. V gene TRBV11-3 combines with J gene TRBJ2-1, with D possibly matching TRBD1 (6 bases). V was clipped by 1 base and J by 9 bases, with 16 bases between them. CDR3 length: 15 residues. Germline CDR1 is SGHNT and CDR2 is YENEEA.